Listed below are T cell receptor beta chains from one sample, sequenced in a study of CD8 T cells in Susac syndrome. Each CDR3 protein gets one entry after TCRdb re-called the immunoSEQ multiplex PCR reads with MiXCR. The profile shows under 200,000 distinct CDR3 sequences, 91% of them singletons. Sample: CD4+ T cells from PBMCs. The receptors derive from a human donor with Susac syndrome. Both conserved end residues are part of each CDR3. D genes are given only for firm matches. Only part of the rows carry a size: once, few, many, or a class if the clone is expanded.

j_call,clone_size,v_call,d_call,cdr3_nt,cdr3_aa
TRBJ1-4,-,TRBV2,TRBD1,TGTGCCAGCAGTGAACTGGGGACAGCAACTAATGAAAAACTGTTTTTT,CASSELGTATNEKLFF
TRBJ1-5,-,TRBV2,-,TGTGCCAGCAGTGGAGAGATGAATCAGCCCCAGCATTTT,CASSGEMNQPQHF
TRBJ2-1,-,TRBV20-1,TRBD2,TGCAGTGCGCCGGGACTAGCCGGGAAAAAGTTCTTC,CSAPGLAGKKFF
TRBJ1-1,-,TRBV5-1,TRBD1,TGCGCCAGCAGCTTGGGCCCTAGGGGGCCGGGCACTGAAGCTTTCTTT,CASSLGPRGPGTEAFF
TRBJ1-2,-,TRBV9,-,TGTGCCAGCAGTGTGGCCCCCGATACTAACTATGGCTACACCTTC,CASSVAPDTNYGYTF
TRBJ2-1,-,TRBV5-6,TRBD2,TGTGCCAGCAGCCCCAAGGTGGTGGCCCCGGGGGGGTTCTTC,CASSPKVVAPGGFF
TRBJ2-7,-,TRBV5-1,TRBD1,TGCGCCAGCAGCTTGGTGGACAGGGATTCATACGAGCAGTACTTC,CASSLVDRDSYEQYF
TRBJ2-5,-,TRBV28,-,TGTGCCAGCAGTTGGGGGACCCTCGGGGAGACCCAGTACTTC,CASSWGTLGETQYF
TRBJ2-1,few,TRBV20-1,-,TGCAGTGCTAGAGGTACAGGGCTCGATGAGCAGTTCTTC,CSARGTGLDEQFF
TRBJ2-5,-,TRBV18,-,TGTGCCAGCTCACCAGGGCAGAGAGAGACCCAGTACTTC,CASSPGQRETQYF
TRBJ2-5,-,TRBV5-4,-,TGTGCCAGCAGCTCTATACAGGGTCAAGAGACCCAGTACTTC,CASSSIQGQETQYF
TRBJ2-5,-,TRBV18,-,TGTGCCAGCTCACCGGCACTAACCCAAGAGACCCAGTACTTC,CASSPALTQETQYF
TRBJ2-7,-,TRBV28,-,TGTGTTTCATCGGGAGCGACAGCCGAGCAGTACTTC,CVSSGATAEQYF
TRBJ2-6,-,TRBV7-2,-,TGTGCCAGCAGCGGGGGACGGCGCTCTGGGGCCAACGTCCTGACTTTC,CASSGGRRSGANVLTF
TRBJ1-2,-,TRBV6-2/TRBV6-3,-,TGTGCCAGCAGTGAGTACGGGGCTCCTAACTATGGCTACACCTTC,CASSEYGAPNYGYTF
TRBJ2-2,-,TRBV19,-,TGTGCCAGTAGTATAGAATGGGGAAGGGTCGGGGAGCTGTTTTTT,CASSIEWGRVGELFF
TRBJ1-2,-,TRBV24-1,-,TGTGCCACCAGTGATTTATGGGAAAACTATGGCTACACCTTC,CATSDLWENYGYTF
TRBJ2-3,-,TRBV30,TRBD2,TGTGCCTGGAGTGATAGCGGGGGGGTCACAGATACGCAGTATTTT,CAWSDSGGVTDTQYF
TRBJ2-2,-,TRBV5-1,-,TGCGCCAGCAGCTTGGTCGGCGGGGGCGCGAACACCGGGGAGCTGTTTTTT,CASSLVGGGANTGELFF
TRBJ2-4,few,TRBV6-2/TRBV6-3,TRBD1,TGTGCCAGCAGTCCCCAGGACAGGGGGCTAGCCAAAAACATTCAGTACTTC,CASSPQDRGLAKNIQYF
TRBJ2-5,-,TRBV7-3,TRBD2,TGTGCCAGCAGCTTAAGACGGGCCTGGCAGGGCGGGGGGGAGACCCAGTACTTC,CASSLRRAWQGGGETQYF
TRBJ1-4,-,TRBV30,-,TGTGCCTGGAGTGTAGTGGGCGGCTCAAATGAAAAACTGTTTTTT,CAWSVVGGSNEKLFF
TRBJ2-1,-,TRBV7-2,-,TGTGCCAGCAGCTTAGCGCGCGGGATAACCTACAATGAGCAGTTCTTC,CASSLARGITYNEQFF
TRBJ1-2,once,TRBV29-1,-,TGCAGCGTTGGTCGAGACAGATTAAGTAATGGAGGCTACACCTTC,CSVGRDRLSNGGYTF
TRBJ1-2,-,TRBV2,TRBD1,TGTGCCAGCAGCGGACAGGGGGCGCCCGGCTACACCTTC,CASSGQGAPGYTF
TRBJ1-5,once,TRBV7-6,-,TGTGCCAGCAGCTTATCAGGGGATCAGCCCCAGCATTTT,CASSLSGDQPQHF
TRBJ2-5,-,TRBV3-1,-,TGTGCCAGCAGCCAACTCCGAGAAGAGACCCAGTACTTC,CASSQLREETQYF
TRBJ1-5,-,TRBV20-1,-,TGCAGTGCTAGTTCCCCGCTGGTCGGGCCCCAGCATTTT,CSASSPLVGPQHF
TRBJ1-5,-,TRBV6-4,-,TGTGCCAGCACCGCCGGGGGCCATAGCAATCAGCCCCAGCATTTT,CASTAGGHSNQPQHF
TRBJ1-4,-,TRBV20-1,-,TGCAGTGCCCCTCCGGGGGGCGCCGGCATAAGTTATGAAAAACTGTTTTTT,CSAPPGGAGISYEKLFF
TRBJ2-1,-,TRBV24-1,TRBD1,TGTGCCACCAGTGCTCTGAGGAAGGCGGACAGGGCCATCTACAATGAGCAGTTCTTC,CATSALRKADRAIYNEQFF
TRBJ1-5,-,TRBV2,-,TGTGCCAGCACAGATAGCAATCAGCCCCAGCATTTT,CASTDSNQPQHF
TRBJ2-5,-,TRBV5-5,-,TGTGCCAGCAGCTTGGTCTGGGACCCCCCCCGGGAGACCCAGTACTTC,CASSLVWDPPRETQYF
TRBJ2-1,-,TRBV10-3,TRBD2,TGTGCCTCAACACTAGCGGGGGGTGAGCAGTTCTTC,CASTLAGGEQFF
TRBJ2-1,-,TRBV10-3,TRBD2,TGTGCCATCAGTGGCCCCGGGGGGGATTACAATGAGCAGTTCTTC,CAISGPGGDYNEQFF
TRBJ2-1,-,TRBV19,TRBD2,TGTGCCAGTAGTATAGGACTAGCCGATGAGCAGTTCTTC,CASSIGLADEQFF
TRBJ1-5,-,TRBV5-1,-,TGCGCCAGCAGCTTAACAGGGTCTCAGCCCCAGCATTTT,CASSLTGSQPQHF
TRBJ1-1,once,TRBV18,TRBD1,TGTGCCAGCTCACCACCGCAGGGGGGGGTGAACACTGAAGCTTTCTTT,CASSPPQGGVNTEAFF
TRBJ2-1,-,TRBV12-3/TRBV12-4,-,TGTGCCAGCAGTGTAGAAGGGTTAGCGCAGTTCTTC,CASSVEGLAQFF
TRBJ1-2,once,TRBV12-3/TRBV12-4,TRBD1,TGTGCCAGCAGTGCAGGGGGCGGCTACACCTTC,CASSAGGGYTF
TRBJ1-6,-,TRBV30,-,TGTGCCTGGAGTGTACCCATCTTTGGAGGGAATAATTCACCCCTCCACTTT,CAWSVPIFGGNNSPLHF
TRBJ2-7,-,TRBV11-2,TRBD1,TGTGCCAGCAGCCGACGGCTCCACGACAGGGTGGTCCACGAGCAGTACTTC,CASSRRLHDRVVHEQYF
TRBJ2-1,-,TRBV20-1,-,TGCAGTGCTAGAGGGGGCAGAGGGTCCTACAATGAGCAGTTCTTC,CSARGGRGSYNEQFF
TRBJ2-1,-,TRBV7-3,-,TGTGCCAGCAGCTCCGAAGCGGGTAACCACAATGAGCAGTTCTTC,CASSSEAGNHNEQFF